This is a list of T cell receptor beta chains from one sample in a study of blood T cell repertoires in COVID-19. Generated by immunoSEQ multiplex PCR, the TCRdb table keeps only in-frame clones and is missing some. The sample lists about 270,000 clones, approximately 86% occurring once. The sequenced sample was peripheral blood. The receptors originated from a woman between 18 and 30 years old with acute or convalescent COVID-19. Both conserved end residues are part of each CDR3. A D gene is named only where the DNA matches it firmly. Not every row has a clone size; where given, it reads once, few, many or a size class.

TRBV20-1,NA,NA,TRBJ2-3,CSASWGVDWDWVGDTQYF,TGCAGTGCTAGTTGGGGGGTAGACTGGGATTGGGTAGGGGATACGCAGTATTTT
TRBV30,NA,few,TRBJ1-2,CAWTTRGNGGYTF,TGTGCCTGGACTACCCGAGGTAACGGTGGCTACACCTTC
TRBV6-1,TRBD1,NA,TRBJ2-5,CASSALGQGNQETQYF,TGTGCCAGCAGTGCTCTTGGACAGGGCAACCAAGAGACCCAGTACTTC
TRBV5-1,NA,NA,TRBJ1-1,CASRRTEGVTEAFF,TGCGCCAGCAGGCGGACAGAGGGAGTCACTGAAGCTTTCTTT
TRBV29-1,TRBD2,NA,TRBJ2-7,CSVHSGIAPYEQYF,TGCAGCGTCCATAGCGGGATCGCTCCCTACGAGCAGTACTTC
TRBV7-6,TRBD2,few,TRBJ2-3,CASSQYGHGGRRPDTQYF,TGTGCCAGCAGCCAATACGGTCATGGCGGGAGACGGCCCGATACGCAGTATTTT
TRBV18,TRBD2,NA,TRBJ2-1,CASSPLLFPSGSRNEQFF,TGTGCCAGCTCACCACTCCTCTTTCCTAGCGGCTCCAGGAATGAGCAGTTCTTC
TRBV7-3,NA,NA,TRBJ2-2,CASSLGQAPGTGGKETGELFF,TGTGCCAGCAGCCTCGGACAGGCCCCCGGTACCGGCGGGAAAGAAACCGGGGAGCTGTTTTTT
TRBV7-9,TRBD1,NA,TRBJ2-1,CASTQGDEQFF,TGTGCCAGCACCCAGGGGGATGAGCAGTTCTTC
TRBV25-1,TRBD2,few,TRBJ2-3,CASQGLAGASTQYF,TGTGCCAGCCAGGGACTAGCGGGAGCCTCTACGCAGTATTTT
TRBV27,TRBD1,NA,TRBJ1-5,CASSFLGGKPENQPQHF,TGTGCCAGCAGTTTTTTAGGGGGCAAACCCGAGAATCAGCCCCAGCATTTT
TRBV28,TRBD1,NA,TRBJ1-2,CASSLEGADGYTF,TGTGCCAGCAGTTTAGAGGGGGCTGATGGCTACACCTTC
TRBV11-2,NA,NA,TRBJ2-1,CASRGGGGPSSYNEQFF,TGTGCCAGCAGAGGAGGGGGGGGCCCAAGCTCCTACAATGAGCAGTTCTTC
TRBV10-3,NA,NA,TRBJ2-5,CAISLGSDGETQYF,TGTGCCATCAGCCTCGGGTCAGACGGAGAGACCCAGTACTTC
TRBV11-3,NA,NA,TRBJ2-2,CASSFPAGELFF,TGTGCCAGCAGCTTTCCCGCCGGGGAGCTGTTTTTT
TRBV21-1,NA,NA,TRBJ2-1,CASSKGTSGSSPNNEQFF,TGTGCCAGCAGCAAAGGGACTAGCGGGAGTTCCCCTAACAATGAGCAGTTCTTC
TRBV6-4,TRBD2,NA,TRBJ2-3,CASSDSASGSVTQYF,TGTGCCAGCAGTGACTCCGCTAGCGGGAGTGTCACGCAGTATTTT
TRBV4-2,TRBD1,NA,TRBJ1-6,CASSQGQGYSPLHF,TGTGCCAGCAGCCAAGGACAGGGTTATTCACCCCTCCACTTT
TRBV5-6,NA,NA,TRBJ1-4,CASSSQGYLGEKLFF,TGTGCCAGCAGCTCGCAGGGGTATTTGGGTGAAAAACTGTTTTTT
TRBV6-5,NA,NA,TRBJ1-1,CASSYSVIGTEAFF,TGTGCCAGCAGTTACTCCGTTATCGGGACTGAAGCTTTCTTT
TRBV7-6,TRBD2,NA,TRBJ2-7,CASSYKRAGLASYEQYF,TGTGCCAGCAGCTACAAAAGAGCGGGACTAGCGTCCTACGAGCAGTACTTC
TRBV11-2,TRBD1,NA,TRBJ2-1,CASSPGPGTGLSSNEQFF,TGTGCCAGCAGCCCAGGTCCCGGGACAGGGTTGAGCTCCAATGAGCAGTTCTTC
TRBV28,NA,NA,TRBJ1-1,CASSFLGRVDTEAFF,TGTGCCAGCAGTTTTCTCGGCCGGGTGGACACTGAAGCTTTCTTT
TRBV28,NA,NA,TRBJ2-3,CASSLWPGADTDTQYF,TGTGCCAGCAGTTTATGGCCAGGGGCTGACACAGATACGCAGTATTTT
TRBV6-6,TRBD1,NA,TRBJ2-7,CASSRGQGSYEQYF,TGTGCCAGCAGCCGGGGACAGGGTTCCTACGAGCAGTACTTC
TRBV2,NA,few,TRBJ1-2,CASSELGRRLSSSYGYTF,TGTGCCAGCAGTGAGTTGGGGCGCAGGCTCTCATCTAGCTATGGCTACACCTTC
TRBV10-3,NA,NA,TRBJ1-1,CAIGGTEAFF,TGTGCCATAGGGGGCACTGAAGCTTTCTTT
TRBV30,NA,NA,TRBJ2-1,CAWSETRTEQFF,TGTGCCTGGAGTGAGACTAGAACTGAGCAGTTCTTC
TRBV19,TRBD1,NA,TRBJ1-5,CASSPGTGLVEPQHF,TGTGCCAGTAGCCCCGGGACAGGGCTGGTCGAGCCCCAGCATTTT
TRBV2,TRBD2,NA,TRBJ2-5,CASFLTSGRETQYF,TGTGCCAGCTTTCTGACTAGCGGGAGGGAGACCCAGTACTTC
TRBV25-1,NA,once,TRBJ2-2,CASSEWGDTGELFF,TGTGCCAGCAGTGAATGGGGGGACACCGGGGAGCTGTTTTTT
TRBV28,NA,NA,TRBJ2-1,CASSWTDSYNEQFF,TGTGCCAGCAGTTGGACTGACTCCTACAATGAGCAGTTCTTC
TRBV5-5,NA,NA,TRBJ2-5,CASSFGLIQETQYF,TGTGCCAGCAGCTTTGGACTGATCCAAGAGACCCAGTACTTC
TRBV24-1,NA,once,TRBJ1-2,CATSDLDKSSHGYTF,TGTGCCACCAGTGATTTGGACAAATCGTCGCATGGCTACACCTTC
TRBV19,TRBD2,NA,TRBJ2-3,CASSRLAGEDTQYF,TGTGCCAGTAGTCGGCTAGCGGGAGAAGATACGCAGTATTTT
TRBV5-1,NA,NA,TRBJ1-1,CASSLISGGGTEAFF,TGCGCCAGCAGCCTAATTTCGGGCGGGGGCACTGAAGCTTTCTTT
TRBV29-1,NA,NA,TRBJ2-5,CSVEVGLGETQYF,TGCAGCGTTGAAGTTGGACTCGGAGAGACCCAGTACTTC
TRBV6-4,NA,NA,TRBJ2-3,CASSESGGADTQYF,TGTGCCAGCAGTGAGTCGGGTGGCGCAGATACGCAGTATTTT
TRBV4-3,TRBD1,NA,TRBJ2-7,CASSQGTGNYEQYF,TGCGCCAGCAGCCAAGGGACAGGGAACTACGAGCAGTACTTC
TRBV2,TRBD2,NA,TRBJ2-1,CASRGSGTSDDNEQFF,TGTGCCAGCAGGGGATCCGGGACTAGCGATGACAATGAGCAGTTCTTC
TRBV18,NA,NA,TRBJ2-1,CASSPVYQGDEQFF,TGTGCCAGCTCACCGGTATATCAGGGCGATGAGCAGTTCTTC
TRBV2,TRBD1,NA,TRBJ2-7,CASSELGTGSYEQYF,TGTGCCAGCAGTGAGTTGGGGACAGGCTCCTACGAGCAGTACTTC
TRBV6-1,NA,NA,TRBJ2-6,CASSEGGGSGANVLTF,TGTGCCAGCAGTGAAGGGGGAGGCTCTGGGGCCAACGTCCTGACTTTC
TRBV5-1,TRBD1,NA,TRBJ1-1,CASSFLSGQGLTEAFF,TGCGCCAGCAGCTTCCTCAGCGGACAGGGGCTAACTGAAGCTTTCTTT
TRBV7-8,TRBD1,NA,TRBJ2-5,CASSLRDRGRQETQYF,TGTGCCAGCAGCCTGAGGGACAGGGGCAGACAAGAGACCCAGTACTTC
TRBV6-2/TRBV6-3,TRBD1,NA,TRBJ2-2,CASSSYRGLYTGELFF,TGTGCCAGCAGTTCCTACAGGGGGCTTTATACCGGGGAGCTGTTTTTT
TRBV19,TRBD2,NA,TRBJ2-1,CASRLAASYNEQFF,TGTGCCAGTCGGCTAGCGGCCTCCTACAATGAGCAGTTCTTC